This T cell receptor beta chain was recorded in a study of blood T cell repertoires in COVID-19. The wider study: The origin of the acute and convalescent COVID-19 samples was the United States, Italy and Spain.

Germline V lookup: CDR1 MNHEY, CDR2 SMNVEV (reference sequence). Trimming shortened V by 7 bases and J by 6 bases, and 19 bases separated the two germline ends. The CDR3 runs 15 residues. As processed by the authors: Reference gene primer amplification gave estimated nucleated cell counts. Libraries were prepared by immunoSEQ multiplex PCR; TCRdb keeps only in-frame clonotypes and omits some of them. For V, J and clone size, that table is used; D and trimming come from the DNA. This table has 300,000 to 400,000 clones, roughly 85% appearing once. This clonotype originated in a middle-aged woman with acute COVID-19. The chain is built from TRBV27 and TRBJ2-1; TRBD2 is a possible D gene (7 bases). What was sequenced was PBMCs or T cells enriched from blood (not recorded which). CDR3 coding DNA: TGTGCCAGCATACGTCGAGGGGGGGCCTTCAATGAGCAGTTCTTC. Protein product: CASIRRGGAFNEQFF.